This T cell receptor (beta chain) was sequenced during a study of T cell repertoires in cytomegalovirus infection. Study as a whole: Selection of CMV epitopes for the study included recently identified HLA-C-restricted and well-studied HLA-B-restricted ones. Public TCR beta signatures provided an indication of both CMV infection and a matching HLA type. Study observations and caveats: Ex vivo responses were dominated by HLA-C-restricted CMV-specific TCR beta clonotypes. Cumulative public TCR beta family frequency identified carriers of CMV plus the relevant HLA.

The CDR3 runs 13 residues. Germline assignment: CDR1 LNHDA and CDR2 SQIVND (reference sequence). V lost 5 bases to trimming and J lost 7 bases, with 11 bases between them. Notes on this clonotype: What it binds is unknown.

From the reads, TCRdb called clonotypes with MiXCR, one entry per CDR3 protein. The table lists 830,000 or so distinct CDR3 sequences, approximately 32% of them singletons, with 12% in the top ten. The material was cultured CD8+ T cells from PBMCs, obtained from culture after CMV antigen stimulation. The chain recombines TRBV19 with TRBJ1-4; no clear D. The clonotype was recovered from a human donor in good health (CMV status not recorded). Some clones in this sample may be carry-over from other donors' samples. The CDR3 DNA is TGTGCCAGTAGTCCGGACGGGATTGAAAAACTGTTTTTT. It specifies CASSPDGIEKLFF.